The T cell receptor beta chain under discussion was sequenced for a study of blood T cell repertoires in COVID-19. V gave up 0 bases and J gave up 8 bases, with 17 bases separating them. This CDR3 comprises 15 residues. The germline CDR1 and CDR2 sequences are LGHNA and YSLEER. In the study's own analysis: Reference gene primers were amplified, and this amplification served to estimate nucleated cell counts. This table comes from immunoSEQ multiplex PCR, and its TCRdb copy is limited to in-frame clones, with some not included. That table furnishes V, J and clone size, whereas the DNA furnished D and trimming. This table has hundreds of thousands of clones, roughly 80% appearing once.

The source of this sequence is an older woman with active or convalescent COVID-19. The chain recombines TRBV4-3 with TRBJ2-7; the D gene is possibly TRBD2 (7 bases). The specimen sequenced was peripheral blood. CDR3 nucleotides: TGCGCCAGCAGCCAAGACCGGGGGGCCGCGCTCCAGCAGTACTTC. Residues: CASSQDRGAALQQYF.